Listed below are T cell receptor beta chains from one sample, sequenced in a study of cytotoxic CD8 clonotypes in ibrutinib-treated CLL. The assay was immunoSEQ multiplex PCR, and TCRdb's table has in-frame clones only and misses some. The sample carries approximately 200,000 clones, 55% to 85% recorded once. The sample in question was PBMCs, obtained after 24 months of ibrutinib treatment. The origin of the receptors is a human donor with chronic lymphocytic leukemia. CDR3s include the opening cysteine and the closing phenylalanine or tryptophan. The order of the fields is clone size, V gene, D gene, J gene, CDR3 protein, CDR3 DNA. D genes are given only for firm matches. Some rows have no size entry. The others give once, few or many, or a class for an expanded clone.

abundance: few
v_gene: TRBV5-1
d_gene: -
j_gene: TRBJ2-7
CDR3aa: CASSLRGYEQYF
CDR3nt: TGCGCCAGCAGCTTGCGGGGCTACGAGCAGTACTTC

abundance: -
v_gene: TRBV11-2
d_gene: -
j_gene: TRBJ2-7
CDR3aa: CASSLARGTYEQYF
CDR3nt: TGTGCCAGCAGCTTAGCTCGGGGGACCTACGAGCAGTACTTC

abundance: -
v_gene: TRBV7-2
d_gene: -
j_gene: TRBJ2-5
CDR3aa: CASSPAGGNQETQYF
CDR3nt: TGTGCCAGCAGCCCGGCCGGCGGGAACCAAGAGACCCAGTACTTC

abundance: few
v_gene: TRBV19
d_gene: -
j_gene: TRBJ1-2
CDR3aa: CASNPGGGYTF
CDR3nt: TGTGCCAGTAACCCCGGAGGCGGCTACACCTTC

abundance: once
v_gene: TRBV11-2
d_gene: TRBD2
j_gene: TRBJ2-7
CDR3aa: CASSLERLAGVYEQYF
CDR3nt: TGTGCCAGCAGCTTAGAGAGACTAGCGGGAGTCTACGAGCAGTACTTC

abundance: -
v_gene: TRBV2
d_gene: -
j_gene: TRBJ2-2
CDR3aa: CASSERGNRNTGELFF
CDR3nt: TGTGCCAGCAGTGAGAGAGGGAATCGAAACACCGGGGAGCTGTTTTTT

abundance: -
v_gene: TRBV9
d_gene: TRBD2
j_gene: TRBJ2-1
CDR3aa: CASSATSGRGGRNEQFF
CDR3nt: TGTGCCAGCAGCGCGACTAGCGGGAGAGGGGGTCGAAATGAGCAGTTCTTC

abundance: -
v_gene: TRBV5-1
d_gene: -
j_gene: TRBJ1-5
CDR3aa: CASSLDRNQPQHF
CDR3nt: TGCGCCAGCAGCTTAGACCGCAATCAGCCCCAGCATTTT

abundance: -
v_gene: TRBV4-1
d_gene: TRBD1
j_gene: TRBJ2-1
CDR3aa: CASSQDLGQSYNEQFF
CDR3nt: TGCGCCAGCAGCCAAGATTTGGGACAGTCCTACAATGAGCAGTTCTTC

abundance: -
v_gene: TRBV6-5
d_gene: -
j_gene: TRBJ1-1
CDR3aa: CASSYSAGSIEAFF
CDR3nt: TGTGCCAGCAGTTACTCAGCAGGGAGTATTGAAGCTTTCTTT

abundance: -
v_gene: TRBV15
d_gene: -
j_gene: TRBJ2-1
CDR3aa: CATSMATQEDEQFF
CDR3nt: TGTGCCACCAGCATGGCGACTCAGGAGGATGAGCAGTTCTTC

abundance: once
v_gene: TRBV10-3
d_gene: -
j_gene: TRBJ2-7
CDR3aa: CAISTGTTRSEQYF
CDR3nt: TGTGCCATCAGTACCGGGACAACTAGGAGCGAGCAGTACTTC

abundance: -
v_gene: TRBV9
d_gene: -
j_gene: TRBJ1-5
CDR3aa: CASSAHPTGQPQHF
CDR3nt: TGTGCCAGCAGCGCTCACCCAACAGGGCAGCCCCAGCATTTT

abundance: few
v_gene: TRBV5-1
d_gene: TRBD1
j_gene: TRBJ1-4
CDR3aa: CASSPLTGVYEKLFF
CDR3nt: TGCGCCAGCAGCCCGCTGACAGGGGTTTACGAAAAACTGTTTTTT

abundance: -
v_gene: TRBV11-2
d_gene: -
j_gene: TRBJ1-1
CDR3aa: CASSNRLETEAFF
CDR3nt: TGTGCCAGCAGCAACCGCCTGGAAACTGAAGCTTTCTTT

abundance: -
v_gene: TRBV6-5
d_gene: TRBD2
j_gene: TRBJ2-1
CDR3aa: CASSRSSGRALEQFF
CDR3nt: TGTGCCAGCAGTCGATCTAGCGGGAGGGCCCTTGAGCAGTTCTTC

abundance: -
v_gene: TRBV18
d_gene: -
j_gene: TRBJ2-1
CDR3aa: CASSPLPLAVSSYNEQFF
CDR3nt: TGTGCCAGCTCACCACTCCCACTTGCGGTGAGCTCCTACAATGAGCAGTTCTTC

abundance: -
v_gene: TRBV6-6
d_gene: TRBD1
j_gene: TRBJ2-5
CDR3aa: CASSSPTGRETQYF
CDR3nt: TGTGCCAGCAGTTCCCCGACAGGGCGAGAGACCCAGTACTTC

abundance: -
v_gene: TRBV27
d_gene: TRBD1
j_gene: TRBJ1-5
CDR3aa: CASCPGTGRNQPQHF
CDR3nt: TGTGCCAGCTGCCCCGGGACAGGGCGCAATCAGCCCCAGCATTTT

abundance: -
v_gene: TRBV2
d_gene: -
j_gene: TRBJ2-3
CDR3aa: CASSPVRGTDTQYF
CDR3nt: TGTGCCAGCAGTCCGGTCAGGGGCACAGATACGCAGTATTTT

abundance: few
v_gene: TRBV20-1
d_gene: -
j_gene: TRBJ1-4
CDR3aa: CSARTEEKLFF
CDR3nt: TGCAGTGCTAGAACGGAAGAAAAACTGTTTTTT

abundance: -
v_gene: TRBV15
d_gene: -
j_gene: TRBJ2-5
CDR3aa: CATSREGTLSGETQYF
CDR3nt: TGTGCCACCAGCAGAGAAGGCACCCTATCGGGGGAGACCCAGTACTTC

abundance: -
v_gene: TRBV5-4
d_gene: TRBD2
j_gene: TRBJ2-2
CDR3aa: CASSLGLAGVTGELFF
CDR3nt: TGTGCCAGCAGTTTAGGACTAGCGGGAGTTACCGGGGAGCTGTTTTTT

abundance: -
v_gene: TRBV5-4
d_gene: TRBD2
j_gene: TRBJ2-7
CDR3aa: CASSPLAGASYEQYF
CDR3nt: TGTGCCAGCAGCCCCCTAGCGGGAGCATCCTACGAGCAGTACTTC

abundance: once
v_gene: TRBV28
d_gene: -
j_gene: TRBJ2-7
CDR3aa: CASRTGGAADLSAF
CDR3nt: TGTGCCAGCAGAACTGGGGGGGCCGCTGACCTTTCCGCGTTC

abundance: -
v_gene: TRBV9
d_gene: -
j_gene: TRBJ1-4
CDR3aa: CASSAVGTNEKLFF
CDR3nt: TGTGCCAGCAGCGCGGTTGGAACTAATGAAAAACTGTTTTTT

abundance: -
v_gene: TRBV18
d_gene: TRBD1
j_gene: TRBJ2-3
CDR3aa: CASSPPGQGEDTQYF
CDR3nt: TGTGCCAGCTCACCACCGGGACAGGGGGAGGATACGCAGTATTTT

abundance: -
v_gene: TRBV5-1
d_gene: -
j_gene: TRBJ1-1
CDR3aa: CASSSGRTEAFF
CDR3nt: TGCGCCAGCAGCTCAGGACGAACTGAAGCTTTCTTT

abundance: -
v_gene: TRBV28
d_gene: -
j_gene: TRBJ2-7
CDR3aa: CASVDPQGGFREQYF
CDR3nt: TGTGCCAGCGTGGACCCACAGGGGGGGTTTAGGGAGCAGTACTTC

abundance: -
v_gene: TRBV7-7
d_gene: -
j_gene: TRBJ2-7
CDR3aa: CASSLTTGGEQYF
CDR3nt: TGTGCCAGCAGCCTAACCACAGGAGGTGAGCAGTACTTC

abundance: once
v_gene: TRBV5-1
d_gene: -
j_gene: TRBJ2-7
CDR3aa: CASSLETGLSYEQYF
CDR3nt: TGCGCCAGCAGCTTGGAAACAGGGTTGTCCTACGAGCAGTACTTC

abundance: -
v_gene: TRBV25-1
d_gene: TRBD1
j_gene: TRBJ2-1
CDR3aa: CASSESDRQYNEQFF
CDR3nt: TGTGCCAGCAGTGAATCGGACAGGCAATACAATGAGCAGTTCTTC

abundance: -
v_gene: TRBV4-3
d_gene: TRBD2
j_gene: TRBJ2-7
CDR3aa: CASSQEQLAGGPEYF
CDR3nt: TGCGCCAGCAGCCAAGAGCAATTAGCGGGAGGGCCAGAGTACTTC

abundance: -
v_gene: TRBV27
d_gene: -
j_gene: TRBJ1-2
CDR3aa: CASSMTNRALGYGYTF
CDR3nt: TGTGCCAGCAGTATGACCAACCGAGCCCTGGGGTATGGCTACACCTTC

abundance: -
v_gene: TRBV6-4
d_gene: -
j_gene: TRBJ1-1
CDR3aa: CAISGQGLRGMNTEAFF
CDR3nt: TGTGCCATCTCGGGCCAGGGTTTAAGGGGTATGAACACTGAAGCTTTCTTT

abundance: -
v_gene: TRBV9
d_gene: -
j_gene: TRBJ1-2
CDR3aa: CASSSTQYWDGYTF
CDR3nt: TGTGCCAGCAGCAGCACACAGTACTGGGATGGCTACACCTTC

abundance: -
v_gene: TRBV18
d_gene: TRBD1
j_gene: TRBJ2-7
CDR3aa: CASGLAGQGFYEQYF
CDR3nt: TGTGCCAGTGGACTCGCGGGACAGGGTTTCTACGAGCAGTACTTC

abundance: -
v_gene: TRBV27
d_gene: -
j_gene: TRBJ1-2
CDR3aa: CASSLSSGYIYGYTF
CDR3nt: TGTGCCAGCAGTTTATCTTCCGGTTATATCTATGGCTACACCTTC

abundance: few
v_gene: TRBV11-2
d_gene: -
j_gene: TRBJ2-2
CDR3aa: CASSRGRSGELFF
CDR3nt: TGTGCCAGCAGCCGAGGGCGTTCCGGGGAGCTGTTTTTT

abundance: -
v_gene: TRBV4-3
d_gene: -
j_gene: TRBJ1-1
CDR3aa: CASSQDQGGVGTEAFF
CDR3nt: TGCGCCAGCAGCCAAGATCAGGGCGGCGTGGGAACTGAAGCTTTCTTT

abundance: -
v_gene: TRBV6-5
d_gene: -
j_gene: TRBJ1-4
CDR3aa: CASSPGRRLFF
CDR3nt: TGTGCCAGCAGCCCCGGACGACGACTGTTTTTT

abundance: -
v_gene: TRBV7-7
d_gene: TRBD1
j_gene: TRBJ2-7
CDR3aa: CASSIGTGGGNEQYF
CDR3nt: TGTGCTAGCAGCATAGGGACAGGGGGCGGGAACGAGCAGTACTTC

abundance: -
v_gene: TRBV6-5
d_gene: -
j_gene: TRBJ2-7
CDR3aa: CASSSILQGDEQYF
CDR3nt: TGTGCCAGCAGTTCTATTCTACAGGGTGACGAGCAGTACTTC

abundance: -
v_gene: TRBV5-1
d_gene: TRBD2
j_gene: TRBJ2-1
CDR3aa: CASSGGSGNTHYNEQFF
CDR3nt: TGCGCCAGCAGCGGGGGTAGCGGGAACACTCACTACAATGAGCAGTTCTTC

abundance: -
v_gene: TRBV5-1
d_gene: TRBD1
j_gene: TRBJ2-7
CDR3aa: CASSPRTGETEQYF
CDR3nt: TGCGCCAGCAGCCCGAGGACAGGGGAGACCGAGCAGTACTTC

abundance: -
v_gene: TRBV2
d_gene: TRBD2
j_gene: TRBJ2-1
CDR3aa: CASEGTSHNEQFF
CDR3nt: TGTGCCAGCGAAGGGACTAGTCACAATGAGCAGTTCTTC

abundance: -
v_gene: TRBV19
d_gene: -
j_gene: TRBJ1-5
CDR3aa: CASRPLDQPQHF
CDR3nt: TGTGCCAGTAGGCCCTTAGATCAGCCCCAGCATTTT

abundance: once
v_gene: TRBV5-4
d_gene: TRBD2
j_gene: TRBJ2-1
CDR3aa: CASSLVGTSGINEQFF
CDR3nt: TGTGCCAGCAGCTTGGTAGGGACTAGCGGGATTAATGAGCAGTTCTTC

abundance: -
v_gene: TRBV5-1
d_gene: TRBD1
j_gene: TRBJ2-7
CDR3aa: CASSGTGGAYEQYF
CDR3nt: TGCGCCAGCAGCGGGACAGGGGGCGCCTACGAGCAGTACTTC

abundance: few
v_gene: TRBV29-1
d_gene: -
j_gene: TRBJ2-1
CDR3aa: CSVEASGDEQFF
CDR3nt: TGCAGCGTTGAAGCCTCAGGTGACGAGCAGTTCTTC

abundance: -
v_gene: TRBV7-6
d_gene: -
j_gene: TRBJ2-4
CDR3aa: CASSSEHRGGQYF
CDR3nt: TGTGCCAGCAGTTCAGAACACAGGGGAGGTCAGTACTTC

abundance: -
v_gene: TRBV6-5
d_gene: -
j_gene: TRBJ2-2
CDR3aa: CASTRSSTGELFF
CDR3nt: TGTGCCAGCACGAGGTCGAGCACCGGGGAGCTGTTTTTT

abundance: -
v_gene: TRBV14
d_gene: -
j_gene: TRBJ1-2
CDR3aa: CASSQDGETPYGYTF
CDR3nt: TGTGCCAGCAGCCAAGATGGCGAAACCCCCTATGGCTACACCTTC

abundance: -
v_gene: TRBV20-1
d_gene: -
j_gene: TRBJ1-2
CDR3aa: CSARDYGYTF
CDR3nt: TGCAGTGCTAGAGATTATGGCTACACCTTC

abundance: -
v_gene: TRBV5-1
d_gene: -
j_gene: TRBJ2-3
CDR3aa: CASSLERSRTDTQYF
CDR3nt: TGCGCCAGCAGCTTAGAGCGGAGCCGCACAGATACGCAGTATTTT

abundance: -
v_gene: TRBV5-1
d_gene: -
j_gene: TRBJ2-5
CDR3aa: CASSLGGVQETQYF
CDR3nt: TGCGCCAGCAGCTTGGGAGGGGTCCAAGAGACCCAGTACTTC

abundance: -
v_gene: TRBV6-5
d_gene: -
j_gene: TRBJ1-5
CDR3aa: CASSTDRNNQPQHF
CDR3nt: TGTGCCAGCAGTACCGACAGAAACAATCAGCCCCAGCATTTT

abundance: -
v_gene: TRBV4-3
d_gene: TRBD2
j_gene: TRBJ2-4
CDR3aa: CASSQVEAGGNIQYF
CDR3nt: TGCGCCAGCAGCCAAGTAGAAGCGGGAGGGAACATTCAGTACTTC